The clone carrying this T cell receptor beta chain has a single count. V lost 1 base to trimming and J lost 4 bases; unmatched junction nucleotides: 3. The CDR3 runs 16 residues. Germline assignment: CDR1 SGHTA and CDR2 FQGTGA. Authors' data handling: Amplification of reference gene primers was used by the study to estimate nucleated cell counts. Only in-frame clones appear in the TCRdb table, and some are missing; sequencing was by immunoSEQ multiplex PCR. V, J and clone size are taken as reported in that table, and D and trimming were inferred from the DNA itself. The sample includes about 250,000 clones, 70% to 80% seen only once; the top ten take more than 2.5%. The sample originates from a study of blood T cell repertoires in COVID-19. Background on the study: Specimens from acute and convalescent COVID-19 originated in the United States, Italy and Spain.

The sequence came from a woman aged 80 or older with acute or convalescent COVID-19. The sequenced material came from peripheral blood. V is TRBV7-3 and J is TRBJ2-3, with TRBD1 identical over 12 bases. The CDR3 here is CASSLIGTGGADTQYF. The CDR3 DNA sequence: TGTGCCAGCAGCTTAATAGGGACAGGGGGCGCAGATACGCAGTATTTT.